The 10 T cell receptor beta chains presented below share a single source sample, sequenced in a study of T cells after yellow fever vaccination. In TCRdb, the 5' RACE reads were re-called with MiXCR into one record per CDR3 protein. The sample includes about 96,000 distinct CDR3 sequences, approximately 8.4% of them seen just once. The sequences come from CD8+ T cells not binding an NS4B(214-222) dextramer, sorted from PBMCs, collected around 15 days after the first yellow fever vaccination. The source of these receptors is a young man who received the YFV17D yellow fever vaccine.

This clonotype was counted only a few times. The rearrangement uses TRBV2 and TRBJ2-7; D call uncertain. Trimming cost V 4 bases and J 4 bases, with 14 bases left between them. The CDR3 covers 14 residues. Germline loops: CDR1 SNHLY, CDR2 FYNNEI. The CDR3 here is CASSGMESRYEQYV. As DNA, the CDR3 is TGTGCCAGCAGTGGAATGGAGTCTCGATACGAGCAGTACGTC.

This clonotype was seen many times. CDR3 nucleotide sequence: TGCAGTGCCACACTTGTGGCGCCTTTAGAGACCCAGTACTTC. It translates to CSATLVAPLETQYF. The chain employs TRBV20-1 and TRBJ2-5; D is ambiguous. The CDR3 extends over 14 amino acids. Germline loops: CDR1 DFQATT, CDR2 SNEGSKA (reference sequence). The V end lost 6 bases, the J end lost 4 bases, and 18 bases lay between the germline ends.

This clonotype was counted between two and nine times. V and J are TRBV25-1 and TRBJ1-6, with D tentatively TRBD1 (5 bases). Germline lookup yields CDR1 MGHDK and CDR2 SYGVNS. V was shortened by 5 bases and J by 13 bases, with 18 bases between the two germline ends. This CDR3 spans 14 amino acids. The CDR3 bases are TGTGCCAGCAGTCTCGGGACGGACTGGTTGCCCCTCCACTTT. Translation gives CASSLGTDWLPLHF.

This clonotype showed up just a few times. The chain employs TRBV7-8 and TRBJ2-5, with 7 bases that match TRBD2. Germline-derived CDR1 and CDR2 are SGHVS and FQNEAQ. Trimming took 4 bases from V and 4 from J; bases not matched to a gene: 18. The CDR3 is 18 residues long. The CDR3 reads CASSSHPGTRWGGETQYF. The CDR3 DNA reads TGTGCCAGCAGCTCTCACCCCGGGACTCGATGGGGGGGAGAGACCCAGTACTTC.

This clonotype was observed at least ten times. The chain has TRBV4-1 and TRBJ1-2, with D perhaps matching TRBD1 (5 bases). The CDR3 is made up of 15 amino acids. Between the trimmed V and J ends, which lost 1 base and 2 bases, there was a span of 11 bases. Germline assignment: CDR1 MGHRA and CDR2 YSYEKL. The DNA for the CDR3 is TGCGCCAGCAGCCAAGCCCCCGGGGCGAACTATGGCTACACCTTC. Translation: CASSQAPGANYGYTF.

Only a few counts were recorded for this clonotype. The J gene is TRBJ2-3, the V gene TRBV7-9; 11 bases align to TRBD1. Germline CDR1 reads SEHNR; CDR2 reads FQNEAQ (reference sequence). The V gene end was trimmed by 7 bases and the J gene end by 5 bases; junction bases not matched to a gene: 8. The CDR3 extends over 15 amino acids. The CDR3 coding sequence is TGTGCCAGCACGCTGGGGACAGGGGGTAGAGATACGCAGTATTTT. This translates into CASTLGTGGRDTQYF.

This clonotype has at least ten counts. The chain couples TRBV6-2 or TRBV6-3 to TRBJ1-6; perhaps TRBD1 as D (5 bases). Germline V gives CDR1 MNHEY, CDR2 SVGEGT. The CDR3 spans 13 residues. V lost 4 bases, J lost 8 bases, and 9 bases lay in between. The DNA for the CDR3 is TGTGCCAGCAGTTTCAGGGAACATTCACCCCTCCACTTT. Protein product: CASSFREHSPLHF.

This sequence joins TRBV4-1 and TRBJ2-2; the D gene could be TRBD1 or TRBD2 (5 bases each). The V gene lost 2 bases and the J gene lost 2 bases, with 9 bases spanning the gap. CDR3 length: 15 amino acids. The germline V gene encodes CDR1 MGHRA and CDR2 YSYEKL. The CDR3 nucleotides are TGCGCCAGCAGCCAACCACGGGACAACACCGGGGAGCTGTTTTTT. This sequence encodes CASSQPRDNTGELFF.

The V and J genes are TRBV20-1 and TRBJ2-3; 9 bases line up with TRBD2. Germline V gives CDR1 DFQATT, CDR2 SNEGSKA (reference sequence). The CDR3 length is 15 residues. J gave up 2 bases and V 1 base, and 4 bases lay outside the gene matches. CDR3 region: CSARVAGETTDTQYF. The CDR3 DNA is TGCAGTGCTAGAGTAGCGGGGGAGACCACAGATACGCAGTATTTT.

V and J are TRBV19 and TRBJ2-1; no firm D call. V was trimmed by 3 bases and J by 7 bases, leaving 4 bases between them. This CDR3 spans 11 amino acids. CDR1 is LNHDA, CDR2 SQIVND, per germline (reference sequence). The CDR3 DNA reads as TGTGCCAGTAGTATCCCTAATGAGCAGTTCTTC. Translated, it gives CASSIPNEQFF.